One sample yielded the 3 T cell receptor beta chains listed below, sequenced in a study of OX40 agonist ivuxolimab in advanced cancers. TCRdb's table, derived via immunoSEQ multiplex PCR, lists solely in-frame clones and lacks some. The profile shows some 85,000 clones, about 88% of them singletons. The sequenced sample was CD4+ or CD8+ T cells sorted from blood, obtained in a trial of the OX40 agonist ivuxolimab. The receptors were sampled from an adult with an advanced solid tumor such as melanoma, head and neck, liver or kidney cancer.

V is TRBV7-9 and J is TRBJ1-2; D remains unclear. The CDR3 extends over 14 amino acids. The ends were cut back, 0 bases at V and 8 bases at J, with 13 bases in the middle. Germline-derived CDR1 and CDR2 are SEHNR and FQNEAQ (reference sequence). The CDR3 reads CASSLAVGVQGYTF. The CDR3 DNA reads TGTGCCAGCAGCTTAGCGGTCGGGGTCCAGGGCTACACCTTC.

This rearrangement joins TRBV25-1 to TRBJ1-1, with D possibly being TRBD1 (5 bases). The ends were cut back, 0 bases at V and 10 bases at J, with 15 bases in the middle. The CDR3 covers 14 residues. CDR1 and CDR2 from the germline V gene are MGHDK and SYGVNS. The CDR3 reads CASSEYPGPWGAFF. The CDR3 nucleotides are TGTGCCAGCAGTGAATATCCAGGGCCCTGGGGAGCTTTCTTT.

J is TRBJ1-3 and V is TRBV19; D perhaps matches TRBD1 (5 bases). CDR3 length equals 14 residues. Germline V gene sequence: CDR1 LNHDA, CDR2 SQIVND (reference sequence). V lost 10 bases and J lost 0, with 13 bases in between. The CDR3 DNA reads as TGTGCCACCCGGGGGGGGATCTCTGGAAACACCATATATTTT. Protein product: CATRGGISGNTIYF.